This T cell receptor (beta chain) was recovered during a study of T cell repertoires in cytomegalovirus infection. Turning to the study itself: Both recently identified HLA-C-restricted and well-studied HLA-B-restricted CMV epitopes were used in the study. It was the public TCR beta signatures that indicated both CMV infection and matching HLA type.

Study-level results: Cumulative public TCR beta family frequency identified carriers of CMV plus the relevant HLA. HLA-C-restricted CMV clonotypes gave the most frequent clonotype in two of eight donors.

This clonotype was counted ten times or more. The antigen is unknown. Each CDR3 protein is one row after TCRdb ran MiXCR on the reads. The sample has 650,000 to 900,000 distinct CDR3 sequences, 29% seen once. V shed 3 bases and J shed 1 base, with 15 bases lying between them. Per germline, CDR1 MNHEY and CDR2 SVGEGT. This CDR3 region has 17 residues. The sequence was obtained from a human donor in good health (CMV status not recorded). Some clones in this sample may be carry-over from other donors' samples. The rearrangement uses TRBV6-2 or TRBV6-3 and TRBJ2-2; maybe TRBD1 (5 bases). The specimen was cultured CD8+ T cells from PBMCs, collected from culture after CMV antigen stimulation. CDR3 in amino acids: CASSYPDPTVNTGELFF. The CDR3 DNA reads as TGTGCCAGCAGTTATCCCGATCCGACAGTGAACACCGGGGAGCTGTTTTTT.